This paragraph covers one TCR beta chain sequence. Its specificity is unknown. The sample originates from a study of cytomegalovirus exposure and HLA in healthy donors. V lost 9 bases to trimming and J lost 5 bases, with 18 bases between them. This CDR3 has 14 residues. Germline values: CDR1 SGHRS, CDR2 YFSETQ. The PCR ran on 60 Vbeta and 13 Jbeta primers. Sequenced by immunoSEQ multiplex PCR; TCRdb stores in-frame clones only, minus some. This sample has 100,000 to 150,000 clones, with roughly four fifths found just once. Study-level results: Immune exposure data for these donors was limited to CMV serostatus.

The chain combines TRBV5-1 with TRBJ2-4; D remains unclear. The specimen was PBMCs. The origin of this receptor is a boy under 10 years old in good health and CMV-seronegative. This CDR3 is CATKAVPGENIQYF. The CDR3 nucleotides read TGCGCCACCAAAGCAGTACCCGGAGAAAACATTCAGTACTTC.